This TCR beta chain was identified in a study of CD8+ T cells in alopecia areata. This sample's treatment: oral pan-JAK inhibitor, 5-10 mg twice daily. As part of sample collection, lesional scalp punch biopsies and peripheral blood were taken from alopecia areata patients. It was cDNA, reverse transcribed from extracted RNA, that served as the sequencing template. Sequencing used immunoSEQ multiplex PCR; TCRdb keeps in-frame clones, though not all of them. The table lists 90,000 to 150,000 clones, about 50% of them singletons. Trimming stripped 2 bases from V and 7 bases from J, with 12 bases between. The CDR3 runs to 15 residues. Study-level results: A large proportion of expanded lesional clones were detected persisting in scalp and blood during tofacitinib. For patients receiving tofacitinib, scalp clonality and expanded CD8+ clones among the top 100 significantly decreased.

This clone was detected ten times or more. Its antigen remains unknown. Specimen: CD4+ T cells sorted from blood, collected at week 4, from a patient treated with tofacitinib. The TCR sequence derives from a human donor with alopecia areata. The chain has TRBV23-1 and TRBJ1-6; D gene uncertain. TRBV23-1 is given ORF status, its function remaining uncertain. This CDR3 reads CASSQKSRPNSPLHF. The CDR3 DNA reads as TGCGCCAGCAGTCAAAAGTCCAGGCCAAATTCACCCCTCCACTTT.